Presented here are 18 T cell receptor beta chains from one specimen sequenced in a study of vaccination and CD4 T cells after COVID-19 (dated by TCRdb to 2021 to 2024). In the paper's terms, the treatment or condition label means: roughly 10-day PBMC culture with coronavirus spike peptide pools or control peptides (ViraFEST assay). The library was made by PCR. For sequencing, an Illumina iSeq 100 was employed. DNA from cultured CD4+ T cells underwent TCR sequencing with the Oncomine TCR Beta short-read assay at the Johns Hopkins FTIC core. The public reads were run again by TCRdb, first through fastp at Q25 and then through MiXCR, and only productive beta chains were kept. CDR3 protein sequences are deduplicated, and each keeps its most common genes and DNA. The sample records about 14,000 distinct CDR3 sequences, about 35% of which are singletons. The ten biggest clones cover roughly a third of the sample.

These receptors have no identified antigens. Sample: cultured CD4+ T cells from blood. Receptor source: a human donor with COVID-19.

V and J are TRBV6-1 and TRBJ2-5; 11 positions match TRBD2. The CDR3 covers 13 residues. V shed 9 bases, J shed 5 bases, and the junction held 5 bases outside the gene matches. Germline V gene data show CDR1 as MNHNS and CDR2 as SASEGT. The CDR3 reads CASKLAGDETQYF. The CDR3 DNA reads as TGTGCCAGTAAACTAGCGGGGGACGAGACCCAGTACTTC.

In its sample, this clonotype was seen a few times. V and J are TRBV27 and TRBJ1-2, with D unclear. With 5 bases removed from V and 3 bases from J, the gap between germline ends came to 16 bases. Germline V gene data show CDR1 as MNHEY and CDR2 as SMNVEV (reference sequence). The length of the CDR3 is 15 residues. The CDR3 nucleotides are TGTGCCAGCAGTCCAGGTCTCCAGAACTACTATGGCTACACCTTC. Its protein product is CASSPGLQNYYGYTF.

This rearrangement joins TRBV5-4 to TRBJ2-6; 8 nucleotides line up with TRBD1. CDR1 is SGHNT, CDR2 YYREEE, per germline (reference sequence). The CDR3 extends over 19 amino acids. J gave up 1 base and V 3 bases, and 12 bases lay outside the gene matches. The CDR3 DNA sequence: TGTGCCAGCAGCTCCCTAAAGTGGACAGGGAGGTCTGGGGCCAACGTCCTGACTTTC. Translated: CASSSLKWTGRSGANVLTF.

The genes are TRBV5-4 and TRBJ1-2, with 10 bases that match TRBD1. V shed 4 bases and J 5 bases; nucleotides not matched to a gene: 8. The CDR3 sequence is 15 residues long. Germline lookup yields CDR1 SGHNT and CDR2 YYREEE (reference sequence). This CDR3 reads CASSPPGQGKYGYTF. For the CDR3, the DNA is TGTGCCAGCAGCCCGCCGGGACAGGGGAAGTATGGCTACACCTTC.

This clonotype was recorded only once. The chain uses TRBV12-3 or TRBV12-4 and TRBJ2-5; D may match TRBD1 or TRBD2 (7 bases each). The CDR3 is 15 residues long. V was cut by 7 bases and J by 4 bases, with 19 bases left in between. CDR3 loop: CASTLTGSGVETQYF. The CDR3 DNA sequence: TGTGCCAGCACCTTGACAGGGAGCGGGGTAGAGACCCAGTACTTC.

The chain is built from TRBV30 and TRBJ1-2; D call uncertain. V was pared by 5 bases and J by 7 bases, with 14 bases between. Per germline, CDR1 GTSNPN and CDR2 SVGIG (reference sequence). The CDR3 is made up of 12 amino acids. This CDR3 is CAWGRGRTGYTF. CDR3 nucleotides: TGTGCCTGGGGCCGAGGGAGGACTGGCTACACCTTC.

This chain joins TRBV5-8 and TRBJ1-5, with 9 bases fitting TRBD1. Germline-derived CDR1 and CDR2 are SGHTS and YDEGEE. The CDR3 has 18 residues. Trimming at V came to 4 bases and at J to 0 bases, leaving 11 bases not matched to a gene. DNA for the CDR3: TGTGCCAGCAGCCGAAAGCGGACAGGGGTATATAGCAATCAGCCCCAGCATTTT. It codes for CASSRKRTGVYSNQPQHF.

The chain has TRBV20-1 and TRBJ2-5; 8 nucleotides match TRBD2. The CDR3 is 13 amino acids. The V gene end was trimmed by 8 bases and the J gene end by 4 bases; junction bases not matched to a gene: 9. Germline values: CDR1 DFQATT, CDR2 SNEGSKA (reference sequence). The CDR3 spells CSPPPSGRETQYF. CDR3 DNA sequence: TGCAGTCCCCCCCCCAGCGGGAGAGAGACCCAGTACTTC.

In this sample, this clonotype turned up a few times. V gene TRBV6-1 combines with J gene TRBJ2-1; D assignment may be TRBD1 or TRBD2 (5 bases each). Per germline, CDR1 MNHNS and CDR2 SASEGT. This CDR3 has 13 amino acids. The V end was cut by 4 bases, the J end by 4 bases, with 8 bases between. The CDR3 is CASSGDGYNEQFF. The DNA of the CDR3 is TGTGCCAGCAGTGGGGACGGTTACAATGAGCAGTTCTTC.

The J gene is TRBJ1-2, the V gene TRBV6-5; 7 nucleotides match TRBD1. The trim removed 1 base at V and 8 bases at J, leaving 10 bases unmatched. The CDR3 totals 15 residues. The germline V gene encodes CDR1 MNHEY and CDR2 SVGAGI. The CDR3 DNA is TGTGCCAGCAGTTACTTGACACAGGGGCGAGGAGGCTACACCTTC. This sequence encodes CASSYLTQGRGGYTF.

This sequence joins TRBV5-1 and TRBJ1-1; the D gene is possibly TRBD1 (5 bases). CDR1 and CDR2 (germline): SGHRS, YFSETQ. This CDR3 is 13 amino acids long. V dropped 4 bases and J dropped 2 bases, with 9 bases sitting between them. The CDR3 DNA reads as TGCGCCAGCAGCATTGACAGAAACACTGAAGCTTTCTTT. It translates to CASSIDRNTEAFF.

CDR3 protein: CASSEAGGTKNIQYF. In DNA, the CDR3 is TGTGCCAGCAGTGAAGCGGGCGGGACCAAAAACATTCAGTACTTC. The V call is TRBV6-1, the J call TRBJ2-4; TRBD2 might be the D (6 bases). The length of the CDR3 is 15 residues. Trimming removed 0 bases at V and 2 bases at J, with 8 bases between. The V gene's germline CDR1 is MNHNS and CDR2 SASEGT.

V usage is TRBV5-4 and J usage is TRBJ2-7; possible D gene TRBD1, 6 bases. CDR1 SGHNT and CDR2 YYREEE come from the germline V gene (reference sequence). The CDR3 totals 16 residues. Trimming pared 4 bases from V and 3 bases from J, leaving 20 bases between. The CDR3 bases are TGTGCCAGCAGCGGGGACACAGGCCTGTCCCACTACGAGCAGTACTTC. It translates to CASSGDTGLSHYEQYF.

This clonotype has only a few counts. The V call is TRBV2, the J call TRBJ2-1; D might be TRBD1 (6 bases). The CDR3 consists of 16 residues. The V end was cut by 7 bases, the J end by 3 bases, with 19 bases between. Germline V CDR1 and CDR2: SNHLY, FYNNEI. Here the CDR3 DNA reads TGTGCCAGCATTATGAACAGGGTGGGAGTCTACAATGAGCAGTTCTTC. Translated, it gives CASIMNRVGVYNEQFF. Supplemented by reference TRBV2 and TRBJ2-1, the full variable domain reads EPEVTQTPSHQVTQMGQEVILRCVPISNHLYFYWYRQILGQKVEFLVSFYNNEISEKSEIFDDQFSVERPDGSNFTLKIRSTKLEDSAMYFCASIMNRVGVYNEQFFGPGTRLTVL.

The chain combines TRBV6-1 with TRBJ1-5, with 7 bases matching TRBD1. Germline CDR1 MNHNS, CDR2 SASEGT. This CDR3 region has 14 residues. Germline trimming cut 6 bases from V and 6 bases from J; bases unmatched to any gene: 8. The CDR3 DNA sequence: TGTGCCAGCAGGGACTCAGGGGGGGGTCAGCCCCAGCATTTT. Translating gives CASRDSGGGQPQHF.

In this sample, this clonotype turned up a few times. The J gene is TRBJ1-6, the V gene TRBV7-3; D is ambiguous. The CDR3 length is 13 residues. The germline V gene has CDR1 SGHTA and CDR2 FQGTGA. V lost 0 bases, J lost 7 bases, and 4 bases lay in between. DNA of the CDR3: TGTGCCAGCAGCTTAACGGGGAATTCACCCCTCCACTTT. Its protein product is CASSLTGNSPLHF.

This clonotype appeared a few times. The chain employs TRBV6-1 and TRBJ1-1; 8 bases map to TRBD1. After removal of 3 bases from V and 5 bases from J, the junction contained 8 bases not matched to a gene. The CDR3 spans 15 residues. From germline, CDR1 is MNHNS and CDR2 SASEGT. CDR3 sequence: CASSDRRTGMTEAFF. CDR3 in DNA: TGTGCCAGCAGTGACCGTCGGACAGGGATGACTGAAGCTTTCTTT.

This clonotype was observed a few times. The CDR3: CASSVTSTLDQPQHF. The CDR3 DNA follows: TGTGCCAGCAGTGTTACCTCGACTTTGGATCAGCCCCAGCATTTT. This sequence joins TRBV2 and TRBJ1-5, with D uncertain. Trimming shortened V by 4 bases and J by 5 bases, and 15 bases separated the two germline ends. The CDR3 is 15 amino acids. Germline V lookup: CDR1 SNHLY, CDR2 FYNNEI.